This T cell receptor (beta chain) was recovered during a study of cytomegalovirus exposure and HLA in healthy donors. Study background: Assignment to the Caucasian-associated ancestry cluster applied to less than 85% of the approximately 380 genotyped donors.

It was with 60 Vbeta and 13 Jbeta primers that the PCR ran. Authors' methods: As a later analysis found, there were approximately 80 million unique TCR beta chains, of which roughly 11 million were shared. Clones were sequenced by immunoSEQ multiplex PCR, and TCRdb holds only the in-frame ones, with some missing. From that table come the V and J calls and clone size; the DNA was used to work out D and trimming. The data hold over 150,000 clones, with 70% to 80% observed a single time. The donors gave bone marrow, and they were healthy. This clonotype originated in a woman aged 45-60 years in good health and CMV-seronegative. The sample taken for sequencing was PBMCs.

The CDR3 DNA is TGTGCCACCAGCAGAGAGGCGGGGTTTATGGAGCTGTTTTTT. This encodes CATSREAGFMELFF. This sequence joins TRBV15 and TRBJ2-2; D possibly corresponds to TRBD2 (6 bases). There are 14 residues in the CDR3. Germline CDR1 is LNHNV and CDR2 is YYDKDF (reference sequence). Between the trimmed V and J ends, which lost 0 bases and 10 bases, there was a span of 12 bases.